This is a list of T cell receptor beta chains from one sample in a study of CD8 T cells in ankylosing spondylitis. TCRdb recomputed calls from the 5' RACE reads with MiXCR, one row per CDR3 protein. This sample has 200,000 to 300,000 distinct CDR3 sequences, with approximately 24% found just once. The sequenced material came from blood, either unsorted or a sorted T cell fraction (not recorded which). The source is a male donor with ankylosing spondylitis or in good health (not recorded which). Each CDR3 is given with its conserved first and last residue. The D gene is left open where the match is weak.

j_call d_call v_call cdr3_aa
TRBJ2-2 . TRBV6-5 CASSWGSYTGELFF
TRBJ1-6 . TRBV6-1 CASLPDVSYSPLHF
TRBJ2-5 . TRBV4-1 CASSQAHGETQYF
TRBJ1-2 . TRBV21-1 CASRTDRALYGYTF
TRBJ1-5 . TRBV12-3/TRBV12-4 CASSLAPYTRYQPQHF
TRBJ1-5 . TRBV10-2 CASTDTDNQPQHF
TRBJ2-7 . TRBV4-1 CASSQGPQGTSRGEQYF
TRBJ2-7 . TRBV12-3/TRBV12-4 CASSPGGPLDQGEQYF
TRBJ2-1 . TRBV7-9 CASSLGAGLEQFF
TRBJ2-5 . TRBV2 CASSEQGGGQETQYF
TRBJ2-3 TRBD1 TRBV7-3 CASSFSGTGADTQYF
TRBJ2-2 . TRBV12-3/TRBV12-4 CASSFVGADTGELFF
TRBJ2-7 . TRBV12-3/TRBV12-4 CASSSGTPQYF
TRBJ2-7 TRBD2 TRBV12-3/TRBV12-4 CASSSVAGYVLGYEQYF
TRBJ2-5 TRBD1 TRBV20-1 CSARGTGASGGTQYF
TRBJ2-7 . TRBV10-3 CAISLRTETYEQYF
TRBJ2-1 TRBD1 TRBV30 CAWGQGTGNEQFF
TRBJ2-1 . TRBV5-4 CASSLPGNTYNEQFF
TRBJ2-3 TRBD1 TRBV19 CASRAGTGPQYTQYF
TRBJ2-7 . TRBV6-5 CASRRSPYEQYF
TRBJ2-1 TRBD1 TRBV5-5 CASSPSGTDYNEQFF
TRBJ2-1 TRBD1 TRBV5-6 CASNTGTENEQFF
TRBJ2-1 . TRBV12-3/TRBV12-4 CASRPKGRGGLNEQFF
TRBJ2-3 . TRBV29-1 CSVVVPGDTQYF
TRBJ2-7 . TRBV20-1 CSARGQYYEQYF
TRBJ2-2 TRBD2 TRBV6-6 CASSYPPGGWTGELFF
TRBJ2-3 TRBD1 TRBV5-1 CASSPTGGRHTDTQYF
TRBJ1-1 . TRBV10-3 CATTMRLSTEAFF
TRBJ2-1 TRBD2 TRBV11-1 CASSNTKTTSGRSYNEQFF
TRBJ2-2 . TRBV27 CASSFTVLGARSGELFF
TRBJ1-1 . TRBV29-1 CSVAQGWTEAFF
TRBJ2-5 . TRBV20-1 CSATPDTTLGETQYF
TRBJ2-1 . TRBV11-2 CASRTLALPYNEQFF
TRBJ2-3 TRBD2 TRBV20-1 CSALQGLAGGWKQYF
TRBJ1-1 . TRBV20-1 CSADRNTEAFF
TRBJ2-7 . TRBV20-1 CSASGLYEQYF
TRBJ2-1 . TRBV20-1 CSAQRVQGRDEQFF
TRBJ2-1 TRBD2 TRBV10-3 CAISQLAGANNEQFF
TRBJ1-2 . TRBV12-3/TRBV12-4 CASIPTLPIYGYTF
TRBJ2-3 . TRBV15 CATSSGRAVTDTQYF
TRBJ2-1 . TRBV29-1 CSVAVSYNEQFF
TRBJ2-7 . TRBV10-1 CASSDGQGHYEQYF
TRBJ1-2 . TRBV4-1 CASSQGTRIVLGYTF
TRBJ2-1 TRBD2 TRBV5-1 CASSIRPTLANEQFF
TRBJ2-3 . TRBV11-2 CASSQTEVGARCAF
TRBJ1-5 . TRBV20-1 CSAHRGDQPQHF